This paragraph reports one T cell receptor (beta chain). This record comes from a study of blood T cells in healthy people across ages. Primed by a sample-barcoded 5' primer and a J-beta primer mix, a second PCR proceeded for roughly 7 to 12 cycles. CDR3-containing paired-end reads numbered at least 2.5 million in each sample. In TCRdb, the 5' RACE reads were re-called with MiXCR into one record per CDR3 protein. This sample has 1 million or so distinct CDR3 sequences; under 30% occur once, and the top ten carry about 0.8%. The V end was cut by 0 bases, the J end by 1 base, with 10 bases between. This CDR3 is built from 15 residues. The V gene's germline CDR1 is SGHRS and CDR2 YFSETQ. A further study also used this sample, focusing on T cells of mothers and their children. That report notes: It was through the M1S primer of the second PCR that sample barcodes and 2-4 random nucleotides were added.

The origin of this receptor is a girl aged 2-10 years in good health. The sequenced sample was blood. The rearrangement uses TRBV5-1 and TRBJ1-1; D remains unclear. The CDR3 region is CASSLAARRNTEAFF. CDR3 in DNA: TGCGCCAGCAGCTTGGCGGCGAGGAGGAACACTGAAGCTTTCTTT.